Sequencing of this T cell receptor (beta chain) was carried out in a study of graft-versus-host responses after intestinal transplantation. Across the study: Recipients got multivisceral, liver-intestinal, or isolated intestinal transplants. Every one of the recipients received anti-thymocyte globulin induction and afterwards took tacrolimus and steroids for three to four years.

Concerning this clone: What it recognizes is unknown.

Clones were read by immunoSEQ multiplex PCR, and TCRdb kept only the in-frame ones, dropping some. The sample shows about 51,000 clones, roughly 90% of them seen only once. V trimming: 5 bases; J trimming: 5 bases; junction bases outside the gene matches: 9. The CDR3 has 15 residues. Germline lookup yields CDR1 SGHAT and CDR2 FQNNGV. Whole-study results and caveats: There were GvH clones found in recipient marrow, and some of them appeared first in ileum or blood.

Sample: unstimulated CD4+ T cells sorted from spleen or lymph node cells, taken before transplant. This clonotype was sampled from a human donor who was the organ donor for an intestinal transplant. The chain carries TRBV11-2 and TRBJ2-5; 9 nucleotides align to TRBD1. The CDR3 bases are TGTGCCAGCAGCAGAATAACAGGGGGCGGGGAGACCCAGTACTTC. It is translated as CASSRITGGGETQYF.